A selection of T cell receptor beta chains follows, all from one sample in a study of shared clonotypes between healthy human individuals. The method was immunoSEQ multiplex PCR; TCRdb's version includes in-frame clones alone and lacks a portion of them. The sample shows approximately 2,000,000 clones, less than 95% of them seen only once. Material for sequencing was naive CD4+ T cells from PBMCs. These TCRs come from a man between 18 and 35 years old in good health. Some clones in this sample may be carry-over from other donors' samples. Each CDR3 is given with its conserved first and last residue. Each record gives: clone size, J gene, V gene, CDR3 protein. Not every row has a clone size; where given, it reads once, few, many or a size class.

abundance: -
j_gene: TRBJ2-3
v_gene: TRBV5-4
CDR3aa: CASSLIAGGPDTQYF

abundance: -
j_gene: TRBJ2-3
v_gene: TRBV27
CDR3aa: CASSSRSSGATDTQYF

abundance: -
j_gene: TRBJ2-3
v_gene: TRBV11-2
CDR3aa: CASSPTSGRFTQYF

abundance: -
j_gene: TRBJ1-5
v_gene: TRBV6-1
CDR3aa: CASSELGRNQPQHF

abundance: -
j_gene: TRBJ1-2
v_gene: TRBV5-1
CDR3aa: CASSLRAGDGYTF

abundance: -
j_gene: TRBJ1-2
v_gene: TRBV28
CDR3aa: CASSPRQGAGGYTF

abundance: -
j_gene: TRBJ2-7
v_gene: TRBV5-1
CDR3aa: CASSSQDGTSEQYF

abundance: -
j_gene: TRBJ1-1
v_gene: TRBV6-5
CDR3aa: CASSYSQGGRTEAFF

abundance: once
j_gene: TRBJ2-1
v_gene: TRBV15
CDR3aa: CATSRDLQGGTRNEQFF

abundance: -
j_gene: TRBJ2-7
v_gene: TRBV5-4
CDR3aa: CASSVRTGETYEQYF

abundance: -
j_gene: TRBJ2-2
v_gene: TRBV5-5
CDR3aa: CASSLGIHAGELFF

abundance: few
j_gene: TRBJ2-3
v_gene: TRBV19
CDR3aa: CASRQGRYSTDTQYF

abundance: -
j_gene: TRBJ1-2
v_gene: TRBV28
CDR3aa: CASSPGGGSYGYTF

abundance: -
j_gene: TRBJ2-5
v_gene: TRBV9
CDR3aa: CASSVGPHSRETQYF

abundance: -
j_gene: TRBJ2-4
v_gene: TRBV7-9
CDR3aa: CASSKTGEVQNIQYF

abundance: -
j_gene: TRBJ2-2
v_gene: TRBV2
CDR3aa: CASRGDLANTGELFF

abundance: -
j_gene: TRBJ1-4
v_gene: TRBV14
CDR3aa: CASSQQQGLINEKLFF

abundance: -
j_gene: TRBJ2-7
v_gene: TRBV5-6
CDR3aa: CASMDLGRAYEQYF

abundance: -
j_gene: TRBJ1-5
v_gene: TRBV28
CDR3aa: CASSFGGHHQPQHF

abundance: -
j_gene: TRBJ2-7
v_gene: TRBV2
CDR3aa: CASRRMGLDSYEQYF

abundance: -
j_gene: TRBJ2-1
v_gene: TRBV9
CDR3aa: CASSVMVGLPGLFF

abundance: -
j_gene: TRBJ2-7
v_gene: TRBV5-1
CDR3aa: CASSDASGSYEQYF

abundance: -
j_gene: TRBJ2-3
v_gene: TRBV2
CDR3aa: CASSLYPPTRDGLDTQYF

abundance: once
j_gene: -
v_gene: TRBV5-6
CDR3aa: CASSLGPGGEQYF